The 18 T cell receptor beta chains listed next were all sequenced from one sample in a study of T cell responses to AZD1222 COVID-19 vaccine. The table came from immunoSEQ multiplex PCR; TCRdb's copy has only in-frame clones and leaves some out. This sample carries 95,000 to 100,000 clones, around 84% of them seen once, and the ten largest clones take more than 1.2%. The starting material was peripheral blood, obtained on day 0 of AZD1222 vaccination. The receptors shown here come from an adult in good health.

The chain uses TRBV10-3 and TRBJ2-7; no reliable D call. The ends were cut back, 3 bases at V and 0 bases at J, with 9 bases in the middle. Germline CDR1 and CDR2: ENHRY and SYGVKD. The CDR3 has 14 residues. The CDR3 region has the DNA TGTGCCATCAGTGACCCGGACGGCTCCTACGAGCAGTACTTC. Amino acids: CAISDPDGSYEQYF.

The genes are TRBV7-2 and TRBJ1-4; 7 nucleotides agree with TRBD1. Looked up from germline, CDR1 is SGHTA and CDR2 is FQGNSA. V trimming: 5 bases; J trimming: 3 bases; junction bases outside the gene matches: 9. The CDR3 sequence is 16 residues long. The CDR3 DNA reads as TGTGCCAGCAGCGCCACGACAGGGTGGGCTAATGAAAAACTGTTTTTT. Protein: CASSATTGWANEKLFF. The full variable domain, completed using reference TRBV7-2 and TRBJ1-4, is GAGVSQSPSNKVTEKGKDVELRCDPISGHTALYWYRQSLGQGLEFLIYFQGNSAPDKSGLPSDRFSAERTGGSVSTLTIQRTQQEDSAVYLCASSATTGWANEKLFFGSGTQLSVL.

The chain uses TRBV4-2 and TRBJ2-3, with D tentatively TRBD2 (5 bases). Trimming took 0 bases from V and 2 from J, leaving 18 bases between them. Per germline, CDR1 LGHNA and CDR2 YNFKEQ. This CDR3 spans 18 amino acids. CDR3 in DNA: TGTGCCAGCAGCCAAGAGAACCCCCGAGGGCCCCTCACAGATACGCAGTATTTT. It is translated as CASSQENPRGPLTDTQYF.

V usage is TRBV29-1 and J usage is TRBJ2-3; 7 positions match TRBD2. Per germline, CDR1 SQVTM and CDR2 ANQGSEA. The CDR3 has 13 amino acids. V lost 6 bases to trimming and J lost 4 bases; unmatched junction nucleotides: 7. In DNA form, the CDR3 reads TGCAGCGTGAACGTGGGGGGGGCAGATACGCAGTATTTT. Encoded protein: CSVNVGGADTQYF.

This chain links TRBV7-9 with TRBJ2-1; 9 bases fit TRBD2. The CDR3 runs to 15 residues. V shed 5 bases, J shed 7 bases, and the junction held 9 bases outside the gene matches. Germline loops: CDR1 SEHNR, CDR2 FQNEAQ (reference sequence). The DNA of the CDR3 is TGTGCCAGCAGCGCCTTTGCGGGAGGGATGAATGAGCAGTTCTTC. Translated, it gives CASSAFAGGMNEQFF.

This clone appeared a single time. This rearrangement joins TRBV7-8 to TRBJ2-3, with TRBD2 as a possible D gene (6 bases). Trimming stripped 5 bases from V and 1 base from J, with 10 bases between. CDR1 SGHVS and CDR2 FQNEAQ come from the germline V gene. CDR3 size: 14 residues. The CDR3 sequence is CASSDTGGTDTQYF. The DNA of the CDR3 is TGTGCCAGCAGCGATACGGGGGGCACAGATACGCAGTATTTT.

As regards this clone: Other nucleotide sequences from this sample produce the same CDR3. This chain uses TRBV13 with TRBJ1-1, with no clear D. Germline loops: CDR1 PRHDT, CDR2 FYEKMQ (reference sequence). The CDR3 has 11 residues. The V end lost 0 bases, the J end lost 6 bases, and 2 bases lay between the germline ends. The CDR3 protein is CASSLGSEAFF. CDR3 nucleotide sequence: TGTGCCAGCAGCTTAGGTTCTGAAGCTTTCTTT. The whole variable domain, remainder taken from reference TRBV13 and TRBJ1-1, is AAGVIQSPRHLIKEKRETATLKCYPIPRHDTVYWYQQGPGQDPQFLISFYEKMQSDKGSIPDRFSAQQFSDYHSELNMSSLELGDSALYFCASSLGSEAFFGQGTRLTVV.

There are many counts of this clone. The chain is built from TRBV7-9 and TRBJ1-1; D gene unclear. The CDR3 is made up of 13 amino acids. Germline loops: CDR1 SEHNR, CDR2 FQNEAQ (reference sequence). V was pared by 2 bases and J by 0 bases, with 4 bases between. CDR3 in DNA: TGTGCCAGCAGCTTACACATGAACACTGAAGCTTTCTTT. Its translation: CASSLHMNTEAFF.

This clone was seen a single time. V usage is TRBV5-4 and J usage is TRBJ1-1; D perhaps matches TRBD1 (5 bases). CDR3 length: 14 residues. The germline CDR1 and CDR2 sequences are SGHNT and YYREEE (reference sequence). V lost 7 bases and J 1 base, leaving 14 bases between the germline ends. CDR3 in amino acids: CASGTGTKNTEAFF. The CDR3, as DNA: TGTGCCAGCGGCACCGGGACCAAGAACACTGAAGCTTTCTTT.

The rearrangement links TRBV29-1 to TRBJ1-2; 9 bases map to TRBD1. The CDR3 contains 14 residues. Germline V gives CDR1 SQVTM, CDR2 ANQGSEA. V lost 7 bases, J lost 2 bases, and 8 bases stayed unmatched. DNA of the CDR3: TGCAGCGCCTCAGCCGGGACAGGGAACTATGGCTACACCTTC. It translates to CSASAGTGNYGYTF.

The chain recombines TRBV7-3 with TRBJ1-3, with D unresolved. This CDR3 has 13 amino acids. Germline CDR1 reads SGHTA; CDR2 reads FQGTGA. The ends were cut back, 5 bases at V and 3 bases at J, with 8 bases in the middle. The CDR3 region has the DNA TGTGCCAGCAGCCCAGCATTTGGAAACACCATATATTTT. It translates to CASSPAFGNTIYF.

The J gene is TRBJ2-1, the V gene TRBV9; TRBD2 matches 9 bases. This CDR3 has 15 amino acids. V lost 0 bases to trimming and J lost 9 bases; unmatched junction nucleotides: 7. Looked up from germline, CDR1 is SGDLS and CDR2 is YYNGEE. In DNA, the CDR3 is TGTGCCAGCAGCGTAGGGACTAGCGCGGGAGGTGAGCAGTTCTTC. It translates to CASSVGTSAGGEQFF. Together with reference TRBV9 and TRBJ2-1, the CDR3 gives the full variable domain: DSGVTQTPKHLITATGQRVTLRCSPRSGDLSVYWYQQSLDQGLQFLIQYYNGEERAKGNILERFSAQQFPDLHSELNLSSLELGDSALYFCASSVGTSAGGEQFFGPGTRLTVL.

This sequence joins TRBV10-3 and TRBJ2-3, with D unclear. This CDR3 has 12 residues. The germline CDR1 and CDR2 sequences are ENHRY and SYGVKD. Trimming took off 8 bases at V and 2 bases at J, with 8 bases between the two ends. The DNA of the CDR3 is TGTGCCATCGCGGCTGCCACAGATACGCAGTATTTT. Encoded protein: CAIAAATDTQYF.

Concerning this clone itself: Other DNA sequences within the sample encode an identical CDR3. The chain couples TRBV2 to TRBJ2-5; no clear D gene. Per the germline V gene, CDR1 is SNHLY and CDR2 is FYNNEI. Trimming pared 8 bases from V and 1 base from J, leaving 5 bases between. The CDR3 is 11 residues long. The CDR3 DNA is TGTGCCAGCCGCACCCAAGAGACCCAGTACTTC. This translates into CASRTQETQYF.

The chain employs TRBV7-9 and TRBJ2-3; D uncertain. The V gene lost 1 base and the J gene lost 0 bases, with 11 bases spanning the gap. Germline loops: CDR1 SEHNR, CDR2 FQNEAQ (reference sequence). CDR3 length: 16 amino acids. CDR3 sequence: CASSLDGGRSTDTQYF. CDR3 DNA sequence: TGTGCCAGCAGCTTAGACGGCGGAAGGAGCACAGATACGCAGTATTTT.

The rearrangement links TRBV19 to TRBJ1-1; no firm D call. This CDR3 has 15 residues. The ends were cut back, 5 bases at V and 0 bases at J, with 13 bases in the middle. Germline loops: CDR1 LNHDA, CDR2 SQIVND (reference sequence). The CDR3 region has the DNA TGTGCCAGTAGTTTGGGAGGAGGCATGAACACTGAAGCTTTCTTT. Protein sequence: CASSLGGGMNTEAFF.

V usage is TRBV29-1 and J usage is TRBJ2-2, with 7 bases lining up with TRBD2. V dropped 7 bases and J dropped 5; count of bases not matched to a gene: 1. Germline lookup yields CDR1 SQVTM and CDR2 ANQGSEA. CDR3 length equals 11 residues. For the CDR3, the DNA is TGCAGCGCCGGGAGGACCGGGGAGCTGTTTTTT. This codes for CSAGRTGELFF.

This clone was found once. The chain joins TRBV6-2 or TRBV6-3 to TRBJ1-2; D possibly corresponds to TRBD1 (5 bases). V was pared by 2 bases and J by 2 bases, with 6 bases between. The CDR3 contains 13 residues. In germline, CDR1 is MNHEY, CDR2 SVGEGT. CDR3 nucleotides: TGTGCCAGCAGTTACAAGGGGAACTATGGCTACACCTTC. This encodes CASSYKGNYGYTF.